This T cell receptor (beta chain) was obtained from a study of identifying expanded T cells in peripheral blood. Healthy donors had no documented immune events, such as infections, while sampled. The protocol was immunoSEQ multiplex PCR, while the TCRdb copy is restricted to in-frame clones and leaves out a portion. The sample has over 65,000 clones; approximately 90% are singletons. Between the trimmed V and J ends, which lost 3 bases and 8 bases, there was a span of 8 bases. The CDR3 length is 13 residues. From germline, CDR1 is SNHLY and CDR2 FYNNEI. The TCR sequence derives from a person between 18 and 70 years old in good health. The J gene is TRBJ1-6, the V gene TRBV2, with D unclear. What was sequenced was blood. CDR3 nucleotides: TGTGCCAGCAGTGATAGCCGAGATTCACCCCTCCACTTT. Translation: CASSDSRDSPLHF. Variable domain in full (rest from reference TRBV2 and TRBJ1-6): EPEVTQTPSHQVTQMGQEVILRCVPISNHLYFYWYRQILGQKVEFLVSFYNNEISEKSEIFDDQFSVERPDGSNFTLKIRSTKLEDSAMYFCASSDSRDSPLHFGNGTRLTVT.